Shown below are 26 T cell receptor beta chains from a single sample sequenced in a study of T cell responses to AZD1222 COVID-19 vaccine. Clones were sequenced by immunoSEQ multiplex PCR, and TCRdb holds only the in-frame ones, with some missing. The table lists tens of thousands of clones, more than 70% of them singletons. Sequencing was performed on peripheral blood, taken 28 days after the second AZD1222 dose. These TCRs come from an adult who received the AZD1222 COVID-19 vaccine.

The chain uses TRBV10-3 and TRBJ1-1, with no clear D. Germline lookup yields CDR1 ENHRY and CDR2 SYGVKD. The CDR3 has 12 amino acids. The V and J ends lost 3 bases and 0 bases respectively, with 2 bases between them. The CDR3 nucleotides read TGTGCCATCAGTGACATGAACACTGAAGCTTTCTTT. Translating gives CAISDMNTEAFF.

The chain recombines TRBV20-1 with TRBJ1-2; D call uncertain. V lost 3 bases, J lost 5 bases, and 19 bases lay in between. This CDR3 has 15 residues. Germline V gives CDR1 DFQATT, CDR2 SNEGSKA (reference sequence). The CDR3 reads CSASDLGTLLYGYTF. The DNA for the CDR3 is TGCAGTGCTAGTGATTTGGGTACTCTACTGTATGGCTACACCTTC.

The CDR3 bases are TGTGCCAGCAGTCCCGGGGGACAGGAAACCTACGAGCAGTACTTC. Its translation: CASSPGGQETYEQYF. The chain is built from TRBV6-4 and TRBJ2-7; TRBD1 agrees at 8 bases. The CDR3 runs 15 residues. Germline V CDR1 and CDR2: MRHNA, SNTAGT. With V trimmed by 5 bases and J by 2 bases, 8 bases remained unmatched.

The CDR3 region has the DNA TGTGCCAGCAGTGGGGACAGGGCAGTAAATAATTCACCCCTCCACTTT. This codes for CASSGDRAVNNSPLHF. V gene TRBV25-1 combines with J gene TRBJ1-6; 9 positions agree with TRBD1. This CDR3 is built from 16 residues. Germline CDR1 reads MGHDK; CDR2 reads SYGVNS. V lost 4 bases and J lost 5; bases outside the gene matches: 6.

The chain has TRBV6-5 and TRBJ1-1; D is unresolved. CDR3 size: 15 residues. Trimming cost V 6 bases and J 5 bases, with 19 bases left between them. Germline CDR1 and CDR2: MNHEY and SVGAGI. The CDR3, as DNA: TGTGCCAGCAGCTTGGACGGACCCAAAACGACTGAAGCTTTCTTT. It yields the protein CASSLDGPKTTEAFF.

The rearrangement uses TRBV13 and TRBJ2-1, with 8 bases lining up with TRBD2. Germline loops: CDR1 PRHDT, CDR2 FYEKMQ (reference sequence). The CDR3 has 16 residues. Trimming at V came to 2 bases and at J to 7 bases, leaving 10 bases not matched to a gene. This CDR3 is CASSLQAGGISNEQFF. The CDR3 nucleotides read TGTGCCAGCAGCTTACAGGCGGGGGGCATCTCAAATGAGCAGTTCTTC.

The CDR3 region has the DNA TGTGCCAGCCGACAGAACACTGAAGCTTTCTTT. Protein product: CASRQNTEAFF. V gene TRBV7-9 combines with J gene TRBJ1-1; D unclear. Per germline, CDR1 SEHNR and CDR2 FQNEAQ (reference sequence). The CDR3 is 11 residues long. Between the trimmed V and J ends, which lost 8 bases and 1 base, there was a span of 5 bases.

V is TRBV18 and J is TRBJ2-2; weak D call: TRBD2 (6 bases). Trimming shortened V by 0 bases and J by 1 base, and 9 bases separated the two germline ends. The CDR3 has 16 amino acids. CDR1 and CDR2 from the germline V gene are KGHSH and LQKENI. CDR3 loop: CASSPPFGGNTGELFF. CDR3 DNA: TGTGCCAGCTCACCACCCTTCGGGGGGAACACCGGGGAGCTGTTTTTT.

V gene TRBV5-1 combines with J gene TRBJ1-2; D not certain. CDR1 is SGHRS and CDR2 is YFSETQ in the germline V gene. This CDR3 comprises 12 residues. Deletions cut 0 bases from V and 8 bases from J, with 8 bases between. CDR3 coding DNA: TGCGCCAGCAGCTTGGACAGTAGCGGCTACACCTTC. As protein: CASSLDSSGYTF.

The chain recombines TRBV6-5 with TRBJ2-7; a possible D gene is TRBD1 (6 bases). This CDR3 region has 14 residues. V was trimmed by 8 bases and J by 3 bases, leaving 17 bases between them. Germline V gives CDR1 MNHEY, CDR2 SVGAGI. CDR3 sequence: CASGPGEPFYEQYF. CDR3 sequence (DNA): TGTGCCAGCGGGCCAGGGGAACCCTTCTACGAGCAGTACTTC.

This clone came up once. The V and J genes are TRBV3-1 (or the pseudogene TRBV3-2) and TRBJ2-7, with 7 positions matching TRBD2. Germline values: CDR1 LGHDT, CDR2 YNNKEL (reference sequence). J lost 4 bases, V lost 2 bases, and 11 bases had no gene match. This CDR3 has 16 residues. CDR3 sequence: CASSQLAWDYQYEQYV. As DNA, the CDR3 is TGTGCCAGCAGCCAACTAGCCTGGGACTACCAGTACGAGCAGTACGTC.

The V call is TRBV13, the J call TRBJ2-2, with a tentative D call TRBD2 (5 bases). Germline V gene lookup returns CDR1 PRHDT and CDR2 FYEKMQ (reference sequence). The CDR3 runs to 14 residues. V dropped 2 bases and J dropped 5 bases, with 9 bases sitting between them. CDR3 loop: CASSLSRGTGELFF. As DNA, the CDR3 is TGTGCCAGCAGCTTATCGCGAGGGACCGGGGAGCTGTTTTTT.

V and J are TRBV18 and TRBJ1-6; D gene uncertain. V lost 3 bases and J 3 bases, leaving 9 bases between the germline ends. The CDR3 has 15 amino acids. Germline V lookup: CDR1 KGHSH, CDR2 LQKENI. The CDR3 region is CASSPRRDYNSPLHF. The CDR3 DNA sequence: TGTGCCAGCTCACCTCGCCGGGACTATAATTCACCCCTCCACTTT.

The gene calls are TRBV24-1 and TRBJ2-7; the D call may be TRBD1 or TRBD2 (6 bases each). The CDR3 length is 11 residues. Germline V gene lookup returns CDR1 KGHDR and CDR2 SFDVKD. Trimming shortened V by 7 bases and J by 7 bases, and 10 bases separated the two germline ends. CDR3 region: CATSQGREQYF. In nucleotides, the CDR3 is TGTGCCACCAGCCAGGGGAGGGAGCAGTACTTC.

The rearrangement joins TRBV14 to TRBJ1-6, with no clear D. Looked up from germline, CDR1 is SGHDN and CDR2 is FVKESK. CDR3 length: 13 amino acids. V lost 0 bases and J 7 bases, leaving 4 bases between the germline ends. The DNA of the CDR3 is TGTGCCAGCAGCCAAGAAATCAATTCACCCCTCCACTTT. Translated: CASSQEINSPLHF.

The chain couples TRBV3-1 (or the pseudogene TRBV3-2) to TRBJ2-7; D unresolved. The CDR3 totals 14 residues. V dropped 4 bases and J dropped 3 bases, with 13 bases sitting between them. Germline V gene sequence: CDR1 LGHDT, CDR2 YNNKEL (reference sequence). The CDR3 nucleotides read TGTGCCAGCAGCCCCGGGTCGATGGGCTACGAGCAGTACTTC. Translating gives CASSPGSMGYEQYF.

The rearrangement joins TRBV30 to TRBJ1-2; D possibly corresponds to TRBD1 (5 bases). Germline V gene lookup returns CDR1 GTSNPN and CDR2 SVGIG (reference sequence). The CDR3 has 12 residues. Trimming pared 8 bases from V and 2 bases from J, leaving 12 bases between. The CDR3 DNA is TGTGCCCGGGACGGCAGGAACTATGGCTACACCTTC. Its protein is CARDGRNYGYTF.

V gene TRBV12-3 or TRBV12-4 combines with J gene TRBJ2-1; D is unresolved. The CDR3 runs to 12 residues. The V end was cut by 2 bases, the J end by 8 bases, with 7 bases between. The CDR3 loop is CASSLLLYEQFF. The CDR3 nucleotides are TGTGCCAGCAGTTTATTGCTCTATGAGCAGTTCTTC.

This sequence joins TRBV27 and TRBJ2-7; 7 nucleotides align to TRBD1. The V and J ends lost 4 bases and 3 bases, in that order; junction bases with no gene match: 3. The CDR3 is 13 residues long. CDR1 is MNHEY, CDR2 SMNVEV, per germline (reference sequence). CDR3 sequence: CASSSGTVYEQYF. CDR3 nucleotide sequence: TGTGCCAGCAGTTCGGGGACAGTCTACGAGCAGTACTTC.

The chain uses TRBV10-1 and TRBJ1-3; D gene uncertain. This CDR3 comprises 13 residues. Germline CDR1 reads WNHNN; CDR2 reads SYGVQD (reference sequence). Trimming left V 3 bases short and J 2 bases short, with 5 bases between. The CDR3 coding sequence is TGCGCCAGCAGTGAAGGGACTGGAAACACCATATATTTT. It yields the protein CASSEGTGNTIYF.

This sequence joins TRBV6-5 and TRBJ1-2; D perhaps matches TRBD1 (5 bases). Between the trimmed V and J ends, which lost 6 bases and 4 bases, there was a span of 12 bases. In germline, CDR1 is MNHEY, CDR2 SVGAGI. The CDR3 is 13 amino acids. For the CDR3, the DNA is TGTGCCAGCAGCCCGGGACGGCTCTATGGCTACACCTTC. It is translated as CASSPGRLYGYTF.

The chain has TRBV25-1 and TRBJ1-2, with 8 bases fitting TRBD1. Germline CDR1 reads MGHDK; CDR2 reads SYGVNS. The CDR3 covers 15 residues. The V segment lost 4 bases and the J segment 3 bases; nucleotides outside the gene matches: 7. In nucleotides, the CDR3 is TGTGCCAGCAGTGCTCCCGGGACAGGCTACTATGGCTACACCTTC. Residues: CASSAPGTGYYGYTF.

The V gene is TRBV6-5, the J gene TRBJ2-7; TRBD2 is a possible D gene (5 bases). Looked up from germline, CDR1 is MNHEY and CDR2 is SVGAGI. CDR3 length: 13 residues. V was trimmed by 6 bases and J by 4 bases, leaving 13 bases between them. CDR3: CASSRTAGYEQYV. DNA for the CDR3: TGTGCCAGCAGCCGGACTGCGGGTTACGAGCAGTACGTC.

This clone was observed once. CDR3: CASSLPPSYEQYF. CDR3 DNA: TGTGCCAGCAGTTTGCCACCTTCCTACGAGCAGTACTTC. The chain combines TRBV28 with TRBJ2-7; D is uncertain. The CDR3 sequence is 13 residues long. V shed 3 bases and J shed 1 base, with 7 bases lying between them. Germline loops: CDR1 MDHEN, CDR2 SYDVKM.

The chain joins TRBV12-3 or TRBV12-4 to TRBJ2-5; D is possibly TRBD1 or TRBD2 (5 bases each). Between the trimmed V and J ends, which lost 7 bases and 5 bases, there was a span of 14 bases. The CDR3 is 13 residues long. The DNA for the CDR3 is TGTGCCAGCACTAGGGGTACGGGGGAGACCCAGTACTTC. Translation gives CASTRGTGETQYF.

The V and J genes are TRBV9 and TRBJ2-7; no reliable D call. In germline, CDR1 is SGDLS, CDR2 YYNGEE. The V end lost 1 base, the J end lost 6 bases, and 17 bases lay between the germline ends. The length of the CDR3 is 15 residues. CDR3 amino acids: CASSVRDGRAAEQYF. CDR3 nucleotide sequence: TGTGCCAGCAGCGTACGTGATGGAAGGGCGGCCGAGCAGTACTTC.